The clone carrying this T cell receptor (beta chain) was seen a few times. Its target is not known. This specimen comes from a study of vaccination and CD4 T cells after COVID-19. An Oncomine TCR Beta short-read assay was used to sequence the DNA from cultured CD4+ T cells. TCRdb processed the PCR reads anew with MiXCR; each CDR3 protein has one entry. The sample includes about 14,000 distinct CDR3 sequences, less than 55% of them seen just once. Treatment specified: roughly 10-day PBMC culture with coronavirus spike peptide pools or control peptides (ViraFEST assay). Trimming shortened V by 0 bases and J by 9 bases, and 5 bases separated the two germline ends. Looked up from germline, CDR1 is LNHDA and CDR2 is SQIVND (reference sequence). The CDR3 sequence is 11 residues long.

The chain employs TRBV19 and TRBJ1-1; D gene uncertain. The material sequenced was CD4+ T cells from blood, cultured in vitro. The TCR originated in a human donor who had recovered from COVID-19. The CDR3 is CASSIDLQAFF. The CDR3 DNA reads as TGTGCCAGTAGTATAGACCTTCAAGCTTTCTTT.